This T cell receptor beta chain was sequenced during a study of early T cells in non-severe SARS-CoV-2 infection. Study outcomes and limitations: VDJdb matches were skewed toward anti-spike CD8 T cell responses.

This clonotype was observed many times. Its antigen is undetermined. Trimming removed 0 bases from V and 8 bases from J, with 16 bases in between. Germline values: CDR1 LGHNA, CDR2 YSLEER. The CDR3 spans 16 residues. The TCR library protocol was used to attach unique molecular identifiers. These identifiers were attached to individual cDNA molecules. Via MiXCR, TCRdb re-called the 5' RACE reads, giving one row per CDR3 protein. This sample yields about 19,000 distinct CDR3 sequences, of which around 4.2% are seen a single time; around 7.3% belongs to the top ten. The TCR originated in an adult who was a healthcare worker with PCR-confirmed SARS-CoV-2 infection or an uninfected control (not recorded which). The V call is TRBV4-3, the J call TRBJ1-4; D is uncertain. The sequenced material came from whole blood. The CDR3 DNA follows: TGCGCCAGCAGCCAAGATCGTGGGAGCTCTGGGGAAAAACTGTTTTTT. Translation gives CASSQDRGSSGEKLFF.